The following is a TCR beta chain sequence with its context. Its specificity is unknown. The data originate from a study of cytomegalovirus exposure and HLA in healthy donors. Findings and limits, study-wide: Associated with cytomegalovirus, according to the listing, were around 170 TCR beta chains. Most subjects' HLA-A and HLA-B alleles were reportedly predicted from TCR beta sequences.

A multiplex PCR was run with 60 Vbeta primers and 13 Jbeta primers. Generated by immunoSEQ multiplex PCR, the TCRdb table keeps only in-frame clones and is missing some. The sample contains 100,000 to 150,000 clones, 60% to 85% of which appear only once. Germline CDR1 is MNHEY and CDR2 is SMNVEV (reference sequence). The CDR3 is made up of 16 amino acids. V gave up 6 bases and J gave up 6 bases; unmatched junction bases: 14. The sequenced sample consisted of PBMCs. This receptor was identified in a woman between 35 and 50 years old in good health and CMV-seropositive. The J gene is TRBJ1-2, the V gene TRBV27, with TRBD1 matching 9 bases. For the CDR3, the DNA is TGTGCCAGCAGCCGCGGGGGGACAGGGTTTTTGCATGGCTACACCTTC. Translation gives CASSRGGTGFLHGYTF.